These 2 T cell receptor beta chains were all obtained from the same sample, sequenced in a study of early T cells in non-severe SARS-CoV-2 infection (dated by TCRdb to about 2021). Library creation used 5' RACE. Instrument used: NextSeq 500. The public reads were quality trimmed at Q25 with fastp and then assembled into clones with MiXCR by TCRdb, keeping productive beta chains. All rows with the same CDR3 protein become a single entry with the most common DNA and genes. The sample records 90,000 to 120,000 distinct CDR3 sequences, approximately 12% of which are singletons. The ten most abundant clones make up more than 6.5% of the sample. The sample consisted of whole blood. Receptors originate from an adult who was a healthcare worker with PCR-confirmed SARS-CoV-2 infection or an uninfected control (not recorded which).

The gene calls are TRBV7-9 and TRBJ1-2; TRBD1 matches 9 bases. Germline V gene data show CDR1 as SEHNR and CDR2 as FQNEAQ (reference sequence). This CDR3 region has 13 residues. J was trimmed by 6 bases and V by 5 bases; bases with no gene match: 4. In DNA form, the CDR3 reads TGTGCCAGCAGCGAGGGACAGGGAAATGGCTACACCTTC. Its translation: CASSEGQGNGYTF.

The chain recombines TRBV4-1 with TRBJ2-1; 13 nucleotides agree with TRBD2. This CDR3 has 16 residues. J gave up 9 bases and V 4 bases, and 9 bases lay outside the gene matches. Germline CDR1 and CDR2: MGHRA and YSYEKL. This CDR3 is CASSPAGLAGATEQFF. Here the CDR3 DNA reads TGCGCCAGCAGCCCAGCCGGACTAGCGGGAGCCACTGAGCAGTTCTTC.